A single sample is the source of the 4 T cell receptor beta chains below, sequenced in a study of shared clonotypes between healthy human individuals. TCRdb's table, derived via immunoSEQ multiplex PCR, lists solely in-frame clones and lacks some. This sample has 640,000 or so clones, with more than 70% found just once. Sequenced input: memory CD4+ T cells sorted from blood. The subset denotes: CD45RA-negative fraction. The receptor source for this set is a young woman in good health.

In this sample, this clone turned up once. V usage is TRBV2 and J usage is TRBJ1-4; D remains ambiguous. The CDR3 runs 15 residues. Trimming pared 6 bases from V and 3 bases from J, leaving 14 bases between. Per germline, CDR1 SNHLY and CDR2 FYNNEI. CDR3 bases: TGTGCCAGCAGCCCGTTACAGTCCCCTAATGAAAAACTGTTTTTT. The encoded protein is CASSPLQSPNEKLFF.

The chain recombines TRBV10-3 with TRBJ2-7; TRBD2 agrees at 7 bases. There are 14 residues in the CDR3. Per the germline V gene, CDR1 is ENHRY and CDR2 is SYGVKD. J was trimmed by 0 bases and V by 7 bases; bases with no gene match: 6. As DNA, the CDR3 is TGTGCCATCACCCGCGGGAGCCCCTCCTACGAGCAGTACTTC. Translation gives CAITRGSPSYEQYF.

The rearrangement uses TRBV11-2 and TRBJ2-5; 8 bases fit TRBD2. V was clipped by 3 bases and J by 4 bases; unmatched bases: 7. Germline values: CDR1 SGHAT, CDR2 FQNNGV. This CDR3 comprises 15 residues. The CDR3 coding sequence is TGTGCCAGCAGCTTGGAGCGGGAGCCCCGAGAGACCCAGTACTTC. It codes for CASSLEREPRETQYF. The full variable domain, completed using reference TRBV11-2 and TRBJ2-5, is EAGVAQSPRYKIIEKRQSVAFWCNPISGHATLYWYQQILGQGPKLLIQFQNNGVVDDSQLPKDRFSAERLKGVDSTLKIQPAKLEDSAVYLCASSLEREPRETQYFGPGTRLLVL.

This clone was observed once. The sample carries other DNA sequences with the same CDR3. This rearrangement joins TRBV2 to TRBJ2-7, with TRBD1 matching 7 bases. CDR3 length equals 13 residues. With V trimmed by 5 bases and J by 0 bases, 1 base remained unmatched. Germline loops: CDR1 SNHLY, CDR2 FYNNEI. CDR3 region: CASSRDSSYEQYF. In DNA form, the CDR3 reads TGTGCCAGCAGTCGGGACAGCTCCTACGAGCAGTACTTC.